This entry lists 30 T cell receptor beta chains sequenced from one sample in a study of metastatic and nonmetastatic thyroid tumors. TCRdb reanalyzed the PCR reads via MiXCR. The sample yields about 49,000 clones, roughly 4% seen once. None of the patients had undergone any treatment ahead of thyroid surgery. The sample was blood. The source of these receptors is a female donor with papillary thyroid cancer or a benign thyroid nodule (not recorded which). Some clones in this sample may be carry-over from other donors' samples.

This clone was counted ten times or more. The gene calls are TRBV15 and TRBJ1-5; D gene uncertain. This CDR3 region has 14 residues. CDR1 and CDR2 (germline): LNHNV, YYDKDF (reference sequence). V lost 5 bases to trimming and J lost 2 bases, with 10 bases between them. CDR3 sequence (DNA): TGTGCCACCAGCCTCCTCTGGGGCAATCAGCCCCAGCATTTT. It encodes CATSLLWGNQPQHF.

This clone was seen repeatedly, ten times or more. This chain joins TRBV3-1 and TRBJ1-1; maybe TRBD1 (5 bases). Deletions cut 8 bases from V and 4 bases from J, with 14 bases between. CDR3 length equals 13 residues. Germline lookup yields CDR1 LGHDT and CDR2 YNNKEL (reference sequence). CDR3 sequence: CASGGGGRTEAFF. The CDR3 region has the DNA TGTGCCAGCGGGGGAGGAGGACGCACTGAAGCTTTCTTT.

V and J are TRBV7-3 and TRBJ2-1; maybe TRBD2 (5 bases). This CDR3 is 13 amino acids long. Trimming pared 2 bases from V and 9 bases from J, leaving 11 bases between. Germline-derived CDR1 and CDR2 are SGHTA and FQGTGA. The chain's CDR3 is CASSLLEGTEQFF. The CDR3 region has the DNA TGTGCCAGCAGCTTACTCGAGGGAACTGAGCAGTTCTTC.

Only a few counts were recorded for this clone. The junction and the germline gene differ at one end; a read error may be behind it. The rearrangement uses TRBV2 and TRBJ2-1; possibly TRBD2 for D (6 bases). The CDR3 is 15 amino acids. The germline CDR1 and CDR2 sequences are SNHLY and FYNNEI. CDR3 region: CASSERTIGSDEHFF. The CDR3, as DNA: TGTGCCAGCAGTGAAAGGACTATCGGGAGCGATGAGCATTTCTTC.

About this clone itself: A much larger clonotype is one base distant, so this may be a read error. The sample carries other DNA sequences with the same CDR3. The J gene is TRBJ2-6, the V gene TRBV5-1, with 9 nucleotides matching TRBD2. This CDR3 is 18 amino acids long. The V and J ends lost 4 bases and 2 bases, in that order; junction bases with no gene match: 10. Germline CDR1 SGHRS, CDR2 YFSETQ. CDR3 DNA: TGCGCCAGCAGCCTGGAGGTTAGCGGGAGCGCTGGGGCCAACGTCCTGACTTTC. It encodes CASSLEVSGSAGANVLTF.

This clone was seen only a few times. The rearrangement uses TRBV28 and TRBJ1-5; D ambiguous. The germline V gene encodes CDR1 MDHEN and CDR2 SYDVKM. V was pared by 7 bases and J by 1 base, with 17 bases between. The CDR3 is 16 residues long. CDR3 DNA: TGTGCCAGCACCGAACGATGGGGAGGGAGCAATCAGCCCCAGCATTTT. It is translated as CASTERWGGSNQPQHF.

This clone was recorded many times. The gene calls are TRBV24-1 and TRBJ2-6; no reliable D call. This CDR3 comprises 16 residues. Germline V gene sequence: CDR1 KGHDR, CDR2 SFDVKD. Trimming removed 4 bases from V and 1 base from J, with 10 bases in between. DNA for the CDR3: TGTGCCACCAGTGACCCTTGGGCGTCTGGGGCCAACGTCCTGACTTTC. This translates into CATSDPWASGANVLTF.

This clone was counted ten times or more. The J gene is TRBJ1-5, the V gene TRBV6-2 or TRBV6-3; D gene uncertain. V was pared by 3 bases and J by 11 bases, with 11 bases between. Germline V CDR1 and CDR2: MNHEY, SVGEGT. The CDR3 loop spans 12 amino acids. CDR3 sequence: CASSYHPSAQHF. The CDR3 region has the DNA TGTGCCAGCAGTTATCACCCGTCGGCCCAGCATTTT.

The V and J genes are TRBV6-1 and TRBJ2-7, with D maybe TRBD2 (5 bases). The CDR3 extends over 14 amino acids. Trimming left V 6 bases short and J 0 bases short, with 12 bases between. Germline values: CDR1 MNHNS, CDR2 SASEGT. The CDR3 protein is CASRETTSSYEQYF. The DNA of the CDR3 is TGTGCCAGCAGGGAGACTACGAGCTCCTACGAGCAGTACTTC.

In this sample, this clone turned up many times. The sample carries other DNA sequences with the same CDR3. The chain is built from TRBV20-1 and TRBJ2-4; 12 positions match TRBD1. Losses at the gene ends were 1 base for V and 8 bases for J; bases not matched to a gene: 6. The CDR3 is made up of 15 amino acids. Germline V lookup: CDR1 DFQATT, CDR2 SNEGSKA (reference sequence). CDR3 nucleotide sequence: TGCAGTGCTAGAGCCGGGACAGGGGGCCAAGACATTCAGTACTTC. It translates to CSARAGTGGQDIQYF.

By its share, this clone is medium-sized (0.01 to 0.1%). This chain links TRBV6-2 or TRBV6-3 with TRBJ2-1, with D perhaps matching TRBD2 (7 bases). V gave up 4 bases and J gave up 9 bases, with 19 bases separating them. Germline lookup yields CDR1 MNHEY and CDR2 SVGEGT. The CDR3 length is 15 residues. This CDR3 is CASSSGGQGRGEQFF. As DNA, the CDR3 is TGTGCCAGCAGTTCGGGGGGCCAGGGTCGGGGTGAGCAGTTCTTC.

As concerns this clone: This may be a read error, as it is one base from a much larger clone. The same CDR3 arises from other DNA sequences in this sample as well. The V and J genes are TRBV11-1 and TRBJ2-3; 7 bases line up with TRBD2. Germline V CDR1 and CDR2: SGHAT, FQDESV (reference sequence). The CDR3 has 15 residues. As DNA, the CDR3 is TGTGCCAGCAGCTCACAGCGGGAATACACAGATACTCAGTATTTT. Translated: CASSSQREYTDTQYF. The full variable domain, its missing parts supplied by reference TRBV11-1 and TRBJ2-3, is EAEVAQSPRYKITEKSQAVAFWCDPISGHATLYWYRQILGQGPELLVQFQDESVVDDSQLPKDRFSAERLKGVDSTLKIQPAELGDSAMYLCASSSQREYTDTQYFGPGTRLTVL.

This clone was counted ten times or more. The chain recombines TRBV24-1 with TRBJ1-5; 10 nucleotides match TRBD1. Germline lookup yields CDR1 KGHDR and CDR2 SFDVKD. The trim removed 7 bases at V and 3 bases at J, leaving 8 bases unmatched. The length of the CDR3 is 16 residues. Here the CDR3 DNA reads TGTGCCACCAGCCCTTCGGGACAGGGGAACAATCAGCCCCAGCATTTT. Its protein product is CATSPSGQGNNQPQHF.

The sample holds many counts of this clone. The chain recombines TRBV11-2 with TRBJ2-2; the match to TRBD2 covers 7 bases. Germline-derived CDR1 and CDR2 are SGHAT and FQNNGV. The CDR3 sequence is 16 residues long. Losses at the gene ends were 7 bases for V and 6 bases for J; bases not matched to a gene: 14. CDR3 residues: CASILNWGGAPGELFF. The DNA for the CDR3 is TGTGCCAGCATCCTCAACTGGGGGGGAGCCCCCGGGGAGCTGTTTTTT.

This clone has ten or more counts. The chain combines TRBV9 with TRBJ2-3; 13 positions match TRBD2. The V gene end was trimmed by 0 bases and the J gene end by 1 base; junction bases not matched to a gene: 2. Looked up from germline, CDR1 is SGDLS and CDR2 is YYNGEE. The CDR3 is 17 residues long. The CDR3 DNA is TGTGCCAGCAGCGTAGTTGGGACTAGCGGGGGCACAGATACGCAGTATTTT. It translates to CASSVVGTSGGTDTQYF.

The chain combines TRBV11-3 with TRBJ2-7; 8 nucleotides align to TRBD1. The CDR3 has 14 residues. V lost 0 bases and J lost 6; bases outside the gene matches: 4. Germline V gene lookup returns CDR1 SGHNT and CDR2 YENEEA. The CDR3 reads CASSLDRTGFEQYF. CDR3 bases: TGTGCCAGCAGCTTAGACAGGACAGGGTTCGAGCAGTACTTC.

About this clone itself: This sequence may be a read error, since a much larger clone differs from it by one base. No conserved phenylalanine or tryptophan is present at the end of the CDR3, so a read error is the likely explanation. The limits of the CDR3 on the DNA are not certain, so only TCRdb's listed CDR3 is given. The gene calls are TRBV20-1 and TRBJ1-4; TRBD1, the table's D call, was not compared with the DNA. Germline V lookup: CDR1 DFQATT, CDR2 SNEGSKA (reference sequence). The CDR3 contains 13 residues when both ends are counted. CDR3 in amino acids: CSAQRTEREKLLL.

This clone was counted at least ten times. The gene calls are TRBV2 and TRBJ1-6, with D unresolved. Trimming removed 6 bases at V and 0 bases at J, with 9 bases between. The CDR3 loop spans 15 amino acids. Looked up from germline, CDR1 is SNHLY and CDR2 is FYNNEI. CDR3 nucleotide sequence: TGTGCCAGCAGGAGAGATAGCTCCTATAATTCACCCCTCCACTTT. Translation: CASRRDSSYNSPLHF. Looking up the rest from reference TRBV2 and TRBJ1-6 gives the full variable domain: EPEVTQTPSHQVTQMGQEVILRCVPISNHLYFYWYRQILGQKVEFLVSFYNNEISEKSEIFDDQFSVERPDGSNFTLKIRSTKLEDSAMYFCASRRDSSYNSPLHFGNGTRLTVT.

At least ten counts were recorded for this clone. The rearrangement links TRBV24-1 to TRBJ2-5; the D gene is possibly TRBD1 (5 bases). CDR1 and CDR2 from the germline V gene are KGHDR and SFDVKD. V shed 4 bases and J shed 0 bases, with 17 bases lying between them. This CDR3 region has 17 residues. CDR3 protein: CATSDPSPGPYQETQYF. In DNA, the CDR3 is TGTGCCACCAGTGACCCCTCTCCAGGGCCGTACCAAGAGACCCAGTACTTC.

The table lists this clone with many counts. The chain combines TRBV6-1 with TRBJ2-4; TRBD1 aligns across 8 bases. CDR3 length equals 13 residues. The V gene's germline CDR1 is MNHNS and CDR2 SASEGT. V was clipped by 6 bases and J by 5 bases; unmatched bases: 3. The CDR3 nucleotides read TGTGCCAGCAGGGACAGGGACCAAAACATTCAGTACTTC. Residues: CASRDRDQNIQYF.

This clone was recorded at least ten times. The rearrangement links TRBV7-2 to TRBJ2-4, with 14 bases lining up with TRBD2. CDR1 and CDR2 (germline): SGHTA, FQGNSA. CDR3 length equals 18 residues. The V segment lost 1 base and the J segment 1 base; nucleotides outside the gene matches: 3. In nucleotides, the CDR3 is TGTGCCAGCAGCTTAGTCCGGACTAGCGGGAGGGCCAAAAACATTCAGTACTTC. Residues: CASSLVRTSGRAKNIQYF.

This clone was seen a few times. This chain connects TRBV6-1 to TRBJ1-5; no clear D. Trimming removed 2 bases at V and 1 base at J, with 12 bases between. Looked up from germline, CDR1 is MNHNS and CDR2 is SASEGT. CDR3 length: 16 residues. The CDR3 coding sequence is TGTGCCAGCAGTGAACTAACCCTATGGAGCAATCAGCCCCAGCATTTT. Amino acid sequence: CASSELTLWSNQPQHF.

This clone has a count of ten or more. This chain connects TRBV10-3 to TRBJ2-3; D is tentatively TRBD1 or TRBD2 (5 bases each). V was clipped by 2 bases and J by 5 bases, with 17 bases between them. This CDR3 spans 16 amino acids. Germline-derived CDR1 and CDR2 are ENHRY and SYGVKD. CDR3 DNA sequence: TGTGCCATCAGTGAGGCGAGGGGCGCGACGCAAGATACGCAGTATTTT. This codes for CAISEARGATQDTQYF.

A note on this clone: This clone may be a read error of a much larger clone one base away. The chain employs TRBV27 and TRBJ2-1, with TRBD1 as a possible D gene (5 bases). The CDR3 spans 14 residues. The germline V gene has CDR1 MNHEY and CDR2 SMNVEV (reference sequence). V was cut by 10 bases and J by 0 bases, with 13 bases left in between. The CDR3 DNA follows: TGTGCCATCCGCCCTGACAGCTCCTACAATGAGCAGTTCTTC. Protein: CAIRPDSSYNEQFF.

This chain links TRBV12-3 or TRBV12-4 with TRBJ1-4, with 11 nucleotides matching TRBD1. Trimming cost V 5 bases and J 8 bases; bases outside gene matches: 10. The CDR3 is 16 amino acids. The CDR3, as DNA: TGTGCCAGCAGTCACCGGGACAGGGGGGGCTCGGAAAAACTGTTTTTT. This encodes CASSHRDRGGSEKLFF.

This clone was detected a few times. It may be a read error: a sequence one base away is much more abundant. The same CDR3 also results from other DNA sequences found in this sample. The chain carries TRBV20-1 and TRBJ2-1; TRBD2 might be the D (5 bases). CDR1 is DFQATT and CDR2 is SNEGSKA in the germline V gene (reference sequence). The CDR3 covers 13 residues. V was cut by 3 bases and J by 10 bases, with 16 bases left in between. CDR3 DNA sequence: TGCAGTGCTAGTAGGGTAGAGGGAACAGAGCAGTTCTTC. Translating it yields CSASRVEGTEQFF.

This clone has more than one count but fewer than ten. This chain joins TRBV27 and TRBJ2-1, with 9 nucleotides matching TRBD2. The germline gives CDR1 MNHEY, CDR2 SMNVEV (reference sequence). This CDR3 has 15 residues. V shed 4 bases, J shed 2 bases, and the junction held 3 bases outside the gene matches. The CDR3 sequence: CASSSLAGAYNEQFF. CDR3 DNA sequence: TGTGCCAGCAGTTCCTTAGCGGGGGCCTACAATGAGCAGTTCTTC.

With respect to this clone: One end of the junction fails to match germline, which may point to a read error. The same CDR3 can be traced to other DNA sequences in this sample. The V and J genes are TRBV29-1 and TRBJ1-4, with TRBD1 matching over 8 bases. This CDR3 region has 15 residues. CDR1 and CDR2 (germline): SQVTM, ANQGSEA. The CDR3 loop reads CSVGRQGATNEKLFF. CDR3 DNA: TGCAGCGTTGGTCGGCAGGGGGCAACTAATGAAAAACTCTTTTTT.

This clone has a count of ten or more. One end of the junction varies from germline; a read error may be responsible. J is TRBJ1-5 and V is TRBV30, with no clear D. The CDR3 runs 13 residues. Germline V CDR1 and CDR2: GTSNPN, SVGIG (reference sequence). The CDR3 DNA reads as TGTGCCTGGAGTTTAGGTGGCAACCAGCCCCAGCATTTT. Translation: CAWSLGGNQPQHF. The variable domain in full, with the rest retrieved from reference TRBV30 and TRBJ1-5, is SQTIHQWPATLVQPVGSPLSLECTVEGTSNPNLYWYRQAAGRGLQLLFYSVGIGQISSEVPQNLSASRPQDRQFILSSKKLLLSDSGFYLCAWSLGGNQPQHFGDGTRLSIL.

The sample holds one count of this clone. The rearrangement links TRBV19 to TRBJ2-5, with unresolved D. Trimming removed 5 bases from V and 1 base from J, with 14 bases in between. There are 15 residues in the CDR3. Germline V CDR1 and CDR2: LNHDA, SQIVND (reference sequence). CDR3 loop: CASSPYSRPQETQYF. As DNA, the CDR3 is TGTGCCAGTAGTCCATACTCAAGACCCCAAGAGACCCAGTACTTC.